This T cell receptor (beta chain) is from a study of blood T cell repertoires in COVID-19. The method was immunoSEQ multiplex PCR; TCRdb's version includes in-frame clones alone and lacks a portion of them. Counted here are about 120,000 clones, about 83% occurring once; the ten biggest clones make up about 6.8%. V dropped 4 bases and J dropped 8; count of bases not matched to a gene: 11. The germline V gene has CDR1 SGHTA and CDR2 FQGTGA. The CDR3 has 15 amino acids. This clonotype was obtained from a man aged 70-80 years with acute or convalescent COVID-19. The chain has TRBV7-3 and TRBJ2-3, with 8 bases lining up with TRBD2. The sample comprised peripheral blood. For the CDR3, the DNA is TGTGCCAGCAGCTCCCTTGCGGGGGGCCAGGGTACGCAGTATTTT. Its protein product is CASSSLAGGQGTQYF.